This TCR beta chain was obtained from a study of early T cells in non-severe SARS-CoV-2 infection. At the level of the study: From unsorted whole blood, bulk RNA was sequenced, and the chains remained unpaired. Broader study findings: VDJdb matching favored anti-spike CD8 responses, missing private and CD4 specificities.

Unique molecular identifiers were attached to individual cDNA molecules. TCRdb passed the 5' RACE reads through MiXCR, listing each CDR3 protein once. The sample yields tens of thousands of distinct CDR3 sequences, 12% seen once. Per the germline V gene, CDR1 is MDHEN and CDR2 is SYDVKM. CDR3 length: 17 amino acids. Trimming cost V 6 bases and J 4 bases; bases outside gene matches: 12. On this clonotype: What it recognizes is unknown.

The TCR comes from an adult who was a healthcare worker with PCR-confirmed SARS-CoV-2 infection or an uninfected control (not recorded which). This chain joins TRBV28 and TRBJ2-5; 12 nucleotides align to TRBD2. The sequencing sample was made of whole blood. In DNA form, the CDR3 reads TGTGCCAGCAGCCGAAGACTAGCGGGAGTTTCGGGAGAGACCCAGTACTTC. Its protein product is CASSRRLAGVSGETQYF.